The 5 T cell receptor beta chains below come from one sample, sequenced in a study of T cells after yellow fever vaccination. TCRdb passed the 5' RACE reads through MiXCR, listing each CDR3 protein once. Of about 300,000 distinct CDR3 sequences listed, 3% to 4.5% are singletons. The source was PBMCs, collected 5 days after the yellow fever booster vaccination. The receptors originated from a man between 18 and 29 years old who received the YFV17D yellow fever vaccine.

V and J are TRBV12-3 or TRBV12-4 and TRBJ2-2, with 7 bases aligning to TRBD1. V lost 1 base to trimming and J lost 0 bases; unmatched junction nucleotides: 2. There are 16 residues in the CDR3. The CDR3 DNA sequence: TGTGCCAGCAGTTTAGATGGGACAGCGAACACCGGGGAGCTGTTTTTT. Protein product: CASSLDGTANTGELFF.

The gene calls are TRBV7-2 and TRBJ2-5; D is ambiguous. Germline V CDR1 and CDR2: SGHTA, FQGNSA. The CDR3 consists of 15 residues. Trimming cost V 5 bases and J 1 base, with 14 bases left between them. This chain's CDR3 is CASSIFDGTQETQYF. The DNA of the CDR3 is TGTGCCAGCAGCATCTTCGACGGAACCCAAGAGACCCAGTACTTC.

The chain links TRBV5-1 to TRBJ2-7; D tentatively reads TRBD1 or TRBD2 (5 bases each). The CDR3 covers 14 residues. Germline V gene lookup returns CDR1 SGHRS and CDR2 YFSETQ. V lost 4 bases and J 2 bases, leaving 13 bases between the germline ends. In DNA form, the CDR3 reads TGCGCCAGCAGCCGGGACGGCGAACCCTACGAGCAGTACGTC. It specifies CASSRDGEPYEQYV.

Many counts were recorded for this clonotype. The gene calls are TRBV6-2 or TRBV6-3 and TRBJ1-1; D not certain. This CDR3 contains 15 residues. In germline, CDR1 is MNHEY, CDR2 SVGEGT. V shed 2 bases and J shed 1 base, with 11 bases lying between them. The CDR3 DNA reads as TGTGCCAGCAGTTACCCGTGGACGGCGAACACTGAAGCTTTCTTT. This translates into CASSYPWTANTEAFF.

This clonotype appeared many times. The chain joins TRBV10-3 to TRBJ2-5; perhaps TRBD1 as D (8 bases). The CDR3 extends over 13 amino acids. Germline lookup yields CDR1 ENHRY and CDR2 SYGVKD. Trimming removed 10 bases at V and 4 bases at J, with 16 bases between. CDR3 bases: TGTGCCACCACAGGGGGGGGGCGAGAGACCCAGTACTTC. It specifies CATTGGGRETQYF.